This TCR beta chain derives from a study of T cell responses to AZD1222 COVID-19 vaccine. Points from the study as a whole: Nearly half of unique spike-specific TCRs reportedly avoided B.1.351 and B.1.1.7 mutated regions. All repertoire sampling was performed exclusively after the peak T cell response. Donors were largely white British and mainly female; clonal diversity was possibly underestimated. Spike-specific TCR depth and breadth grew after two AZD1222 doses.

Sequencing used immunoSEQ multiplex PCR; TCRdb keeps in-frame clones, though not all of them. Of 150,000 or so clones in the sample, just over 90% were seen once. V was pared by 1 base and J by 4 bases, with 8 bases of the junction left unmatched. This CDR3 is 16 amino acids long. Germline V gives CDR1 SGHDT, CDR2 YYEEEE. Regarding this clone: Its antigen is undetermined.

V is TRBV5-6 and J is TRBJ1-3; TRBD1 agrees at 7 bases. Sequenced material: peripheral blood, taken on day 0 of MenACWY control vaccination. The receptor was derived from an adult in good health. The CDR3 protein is CASSLSIRGRGNTIYF. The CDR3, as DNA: TGTGCCAGCAGCTTGTCTATCAGGGGGAGAGGAAACACCATATATTTT.